Reported below is one T cell receptor beta chain. Trimming cost V 6 bases and J 0 bases, with 11 bases left between them. The germline V gene has CDR1 MNHEY and CDR2 SVGAGI. This CDR3 region has 14 residues. This entry belongs to a study of blood T cell repertoires in COVID-19. Clones were read by immunoSEQ multiplex PCR, and TCRdb kept only the in-frame ones, dropping some. The data hold approximately 100,000 clones, with 70% to 90% observed a single time. The sequence was obtained from a human donor with COVID-19, enrolled during active disease. The donor label of this sample is uncertain. The rearrangement links TRBV6-5 to TRBJ1-1; no clear D gene. Sequencing used peripheral blood. CDR3 loop: CASRDYYMNTEAFF. For the CDR3, the DNA is TGTGCCAGCAGGGATTACTACATGAACACTGAAGCTTTCTTT.